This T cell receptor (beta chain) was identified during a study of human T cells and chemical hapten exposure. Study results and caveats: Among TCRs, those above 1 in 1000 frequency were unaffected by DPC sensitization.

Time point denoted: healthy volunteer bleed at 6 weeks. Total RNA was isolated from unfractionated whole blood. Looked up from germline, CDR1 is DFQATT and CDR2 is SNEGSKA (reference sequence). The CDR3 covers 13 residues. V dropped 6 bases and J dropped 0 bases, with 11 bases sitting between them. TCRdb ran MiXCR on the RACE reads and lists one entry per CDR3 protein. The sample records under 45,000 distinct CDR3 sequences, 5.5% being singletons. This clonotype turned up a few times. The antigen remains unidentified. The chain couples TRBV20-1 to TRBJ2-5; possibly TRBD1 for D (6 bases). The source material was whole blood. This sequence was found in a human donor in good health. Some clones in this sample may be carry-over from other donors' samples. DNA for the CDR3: TGCAGTGCCAAAGACAGGTACCAAGAGACCCAGTACTTC. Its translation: CSAKDRYQETQYF.